These T cell receptor beta chains were read from a single sample in a study of cytomegalovirus exposure and HLA in healthy donors. Sequencing used immunoSEQ multiplex PCR; TCRdb keeps in-frame clones, though not all of them. The profile shows some 140,000 clones, over 75% of them singletons. Source material: PBMCs. These TCRs come from a woman between 50 and 59 years old in good health and CMV-seropositive. Each CDR3 is given with its conserved first and last residue. Each record gives: CDR3 DNA, CDR3 protein, clone size, D gene, V gene, J gene, CDR3 length. The D gene is left open where the match is weak. The listing skips clone size in some rows; elsewhere it reads once, few, many or a size class.

CDR3 DNA: TGTGCCATCAATTTTGAAGTCTCCTACGAGCAGTACTTC; CDR3 protein: CAINFEVSYEQYF; clone size: -; D gene: -; V gene: TRBV10-3; J gene: TRBJ2-7; CDR3 length: 13
CDR3 DNA: TGTGCCTGGAGTGAAACAGCATATAGCAATCAGCCCCAGCATTTT; CDR3 protein: CAWSETAYSNQPQHF; clone size: -; D gene: -; V gene: TRBV30; J gene: TRBJ1-5; CDR3 length: 15
CDR3 DNA: TGTGCCAGCAGCCCCGGACTAGCGGATTACAATGAGCAGTTCTTC; CDR3 protein: CASSPGLADYNEQFF; clone size: -; D gene: TRBD2; V gene: TRBV4-2; J gene: TRBJ2-1; CDR3 length: 15
CDR3 DNA: TGTGCCAGCAGTGCACAGACAGTTTTCTCCTACAATGAGCAGTTCTTC; CDR3 protein: CASSAQTVFSYNEQFF; clone size: -; D gene: -; V gene: TRBV28; J gene: TRBJ2-1; CDR3 length: 16
CDR3 DNA: TGTGCCAGCAGCTCACAGGGGGGAGAGACCCAGTACTTC; CDR3 protein: CASSSQGGETQYF; clone size: -; D gene: TRBD1; V gene: TRBV11-2; J gene: TRBJ2-5; CDR3 length: 13
CDR3 DNA: TGTGCCAGCAGCTTAGTACTAGGGTTAAAGGACACTGAAGCTTTCTTT; CDR3 protein: CASSLVLGLKDTEAFF; clone size: -; D gene: -; V gene: TRBV7-2; J gene: TRBJ1-1; CDR3 length: 16
CDR3 DNA: TGTGCCAGCAGCTTACAGTTCGGAAACACCATATATTTT; CDR3 protein: CASSLQFGNTIYF; clone size: -; D gene: -; V gene: TRBV7-6; J gene: TRBJ1-3; CDR3 length: 13
CDR3 DNA: TGTGCCAGCAGCCCCTGGACTAGCGGGGAAGAGACCCAGTACTTC; CDR3 protein: CASSPWTSGEETQYF; clone size: once; D gene: TRBD2; V gene: TRBV9; J gene: TRBJ2-5; CDR3 length: 15
CDR3 DNA: TGCGCCAGCAGCCTCGGTGGCGGGGGGGCCGGGGAGACCCAGTACTTC; CDR3 protein: CASSLGGGGAGETQYF; clone size: few; D gene: TRBD2; V gene: TRBV4-1; J gene: TRBJ2-5; CDR3 length: 16
CDR3 DNA: TGTGCCAGCCGACTCAGCGGGCCCTACGAGCAGTACTTC; CDR3 protein: CASRLSGPYEQYF; clone size: -; D gene: -; V gene: TRBV28; J gene: TRBJ2-7; CDR3 length: 13
CDR3 DNA: TGCGCCAGCAGACCCGGGACAGGGGTGAATGAGCAGTTCTTC; CDR3 protein: CASRPGTGVNEQFF; clone size: -; D gene: TRBD1; V gene: TRBV5-1; J gene: TRBJ2-1; CDR3 length: 14
CDR3 DNA: TGTGCCAGCAGCTTGGGCCCCTTGGGACAGGGAGCCCAGTACTTC; CDR3 protein: CASSLGPLGQGAQYF; clone size: -; D gene: TRBD1; V gene: TRBV7-3; J gene: TRBJ2-5; CDR3 length: 15
CDR3 DNA: TGTGCCATCAGTGAGGTAGCGGGGGTACTCCTTGTCGACAATGAGCAGTTCTTC; CDR3 protein: CAISEVAGVLLVDNEQFF; clone size: -; D gene: TRBD2; V gene: TRBV10-3; J gene: TRBJ2-1; CDR3 length: 18
CDR3 DNA: TGTGCCGGTGCCAGGGGGTCTGGCGGGGAGCTGTTTTTT; CDR3 protein: CAGARGSGGELFF; clone size: few; D gene: TRBD1; V gene: TRBV30; J gene: TRBJ2-2; CDR3 length: 13
CDR3 DNA: TGTGCCAGCAGCCAAGAAACGGCGGAAGGGACCCAGTACTTC; CDR3 protein: CASSQETAEGTQYF; clone size: -; D gene: -; V gene: TRBV4-2; J gene: TRBJ2-5; CDR3 length: 14
CDR3 DNA: TGTGCCAGCAGCTTAGGCACAGGTTCCGAGCAGTACTTC; CDR3 protein: CASSLGTGSEQYF; clone size: -; D gene: -; V gene: TRBV13; J gene: TRBJ2-7; CDR3 length: 13
CDR3 DNA: TGTGCCAGCAGCTTCACTAGCGGGGGCGGTGAGCAGTACTTC; CDR3 protein: CASSFTSGGGEQYF; clone size: -; D gene: TRBD2; V gene: TRBV7-3; J gene: TRBJ2-7; CDR3 length: 14
CDR3 DNA: TGTGCCACCAGCAGAGATATAGGGGAAAACATTCAGTACTTC; CDR3 protein: CATSRDIGENIQYF; clone size: -; D gene: -; V gene: TRBV15; J gene: TRBJ2-4; CDR3 length: 14
CDR3 DNA: TGTGCCAGCAGCAAGAGGCCCGGCCGGGATAGCTCCTACGAGCAGTACTTC; CDR3 protein: CASSKRPGRDSSYEQYF; clone size: -; D gene: -; V gene: TRBV21-1; J gene: TRBJ2-7; CDR3 length: 17
CDR3 DNA: TGTGCCAGCAGCGGACTCTCTATCGGGGCAGATACGCAGTATTTT; CDR3 protein: CASSGLSIGADTQYF; clone size: -; D gene: -; V gene: TRBV9; J gene: TRBJ2-3; CDR3 length: 15
CDR3 DNA: TGTGCCAGCAGCACCGTACAGGGAGCCAACACTGAAGCTTTCTTT; CDR3 protein: CASSTVQGANTEAFF; clone size: -; D gene: -; V gene: TRBV9; J gene: TRBJ1-1; CDR3 length: 15
CDR3 DNA: TGTGCCAGCAGCTCGACACTTACTAACACTGAAGCTTTCTTT; CDR3 protein: CASSSTLTNTEAFF; clone size: -; D gene: -; V gene: TRBV7-3; J gene: TRBJ1-1; CDR3 length: 14
CDR3 DNA: TGTGCCAGCAGTGGGACAGGGGGCGGGAGTCACTATGGCTACACCTTC; CDR3 protein: CASSGTGGGSHYGYTF; clone size: -; D gene: TRBD1; V gene: TRBV28; J gene: TRBJ1-2; CDR3 length: 16
CDR3 DNA: TGCGCCAGCAGCTTGGCAGGGGGCGACACCGGGGAGCTGTTTTTT; CDR3 protein: CASSLAGGDTGELFF; clone size: -; D gene: TRBD1; V gene: TRBV5-1; J gene: TRBJ2-2; CDR3 length: 15
CDR3 DNA: TGTGCCAGCAGCTCTCCGGGACAGGGAAACACCATATATTTT; CDR3 protein: CASSSPGQGNTIYF; clone size: -; D gene: TRBD1; V gene: TRBV7-3; J gene: TRBJ1-3; CDR3 length: 14